Listed below are T cell receptor beta chains from one sample, sequenced in a study of cytomegalovirus exposure and HLA in healthy donors. Assay used: immunoSEQ multiplex PCR; TCRdb lists only in-frame clones, some missing. In the table there are 150,000 to 200,000 clones, 80% of which are singletons. Sequencing was performed on PBMCs. These receptors all come from a man between 25 and 39 years old in good health and CMV-seropositive. Both conserved end residues are part of each CDR3. A D gene is named only where the DNA matches it firmly. Rows may omit the clone size; those that give it use once, few, many or a size class.

clone_size j_call v_call d_call cdr3_aa cdr3_nt
once TRBJ2-7 TRBV4-2 TRBD2 CASSQGSGTSGGSSYEQYF TGTGCCAGCAGCCAAGGTAGCGGGACTAGCGGGGGAAGCTCCTACGAGCAGTACTTC
NA TRBJ2-3 TRBV25-1 NA CASSEMGLGVEQYF TGTGCCAGCAGTGAAATGGGCCTAGGGGTTGAGCAGTATTTT
NA TRBJ2-7 TRBV14 TRBD1 CASSQGLGQGTYEQYF TGTGCCAGCAGCCAAGGCCTTGGACAGGGGACCTACGAGCAGTACTTC
NA TRBJ2-3 TRBV9 NA CASSVSGGADTQYF TGTGCCAGCAGCGTATCGGGGGGCGCCGATACGCAGTATTTT
once TRBJ1-5 TRBV10-3 NA CAISVDTGNQPQHF TGTGCCATCAGTGTGGACACTGGCAATCAGCCCCAGCATTTT
NA TRBJ2-1 TRBV12-5 TRBD2 CASGLGTGLAPHNEQFF TGTGCTAGTGGTTTGGGGACGGGACTAGCCCCCCACAATGAGCAGTTCTTC
NA TRBJ2-7 TRBV9 NA CASSVDGSLGDEQYF TGTGCCAGCAGCGTAGATGGCAGTCTCGGGGACGAGCAGTACTTC
NA TRBJ2-3 TRBV4-1 NA CASSQDEVHTDTQYF TGCGCCAGCAGCCAAGATGAGGTCCACACAGATACGCAGTATTTT
NA TRBJ1-2 TRBV5-4 NA CASSLEAGYGYTF TGTGCCAGCAGCTTGGAGGCGGGTTATGGCTACACCTTC
NA TRBJ2-1 TRBV25-1 NA CASSEWGDNEQFF TGTGCCAGCAGTGAATGGGGGGACAATGAGCAGTTCTTC